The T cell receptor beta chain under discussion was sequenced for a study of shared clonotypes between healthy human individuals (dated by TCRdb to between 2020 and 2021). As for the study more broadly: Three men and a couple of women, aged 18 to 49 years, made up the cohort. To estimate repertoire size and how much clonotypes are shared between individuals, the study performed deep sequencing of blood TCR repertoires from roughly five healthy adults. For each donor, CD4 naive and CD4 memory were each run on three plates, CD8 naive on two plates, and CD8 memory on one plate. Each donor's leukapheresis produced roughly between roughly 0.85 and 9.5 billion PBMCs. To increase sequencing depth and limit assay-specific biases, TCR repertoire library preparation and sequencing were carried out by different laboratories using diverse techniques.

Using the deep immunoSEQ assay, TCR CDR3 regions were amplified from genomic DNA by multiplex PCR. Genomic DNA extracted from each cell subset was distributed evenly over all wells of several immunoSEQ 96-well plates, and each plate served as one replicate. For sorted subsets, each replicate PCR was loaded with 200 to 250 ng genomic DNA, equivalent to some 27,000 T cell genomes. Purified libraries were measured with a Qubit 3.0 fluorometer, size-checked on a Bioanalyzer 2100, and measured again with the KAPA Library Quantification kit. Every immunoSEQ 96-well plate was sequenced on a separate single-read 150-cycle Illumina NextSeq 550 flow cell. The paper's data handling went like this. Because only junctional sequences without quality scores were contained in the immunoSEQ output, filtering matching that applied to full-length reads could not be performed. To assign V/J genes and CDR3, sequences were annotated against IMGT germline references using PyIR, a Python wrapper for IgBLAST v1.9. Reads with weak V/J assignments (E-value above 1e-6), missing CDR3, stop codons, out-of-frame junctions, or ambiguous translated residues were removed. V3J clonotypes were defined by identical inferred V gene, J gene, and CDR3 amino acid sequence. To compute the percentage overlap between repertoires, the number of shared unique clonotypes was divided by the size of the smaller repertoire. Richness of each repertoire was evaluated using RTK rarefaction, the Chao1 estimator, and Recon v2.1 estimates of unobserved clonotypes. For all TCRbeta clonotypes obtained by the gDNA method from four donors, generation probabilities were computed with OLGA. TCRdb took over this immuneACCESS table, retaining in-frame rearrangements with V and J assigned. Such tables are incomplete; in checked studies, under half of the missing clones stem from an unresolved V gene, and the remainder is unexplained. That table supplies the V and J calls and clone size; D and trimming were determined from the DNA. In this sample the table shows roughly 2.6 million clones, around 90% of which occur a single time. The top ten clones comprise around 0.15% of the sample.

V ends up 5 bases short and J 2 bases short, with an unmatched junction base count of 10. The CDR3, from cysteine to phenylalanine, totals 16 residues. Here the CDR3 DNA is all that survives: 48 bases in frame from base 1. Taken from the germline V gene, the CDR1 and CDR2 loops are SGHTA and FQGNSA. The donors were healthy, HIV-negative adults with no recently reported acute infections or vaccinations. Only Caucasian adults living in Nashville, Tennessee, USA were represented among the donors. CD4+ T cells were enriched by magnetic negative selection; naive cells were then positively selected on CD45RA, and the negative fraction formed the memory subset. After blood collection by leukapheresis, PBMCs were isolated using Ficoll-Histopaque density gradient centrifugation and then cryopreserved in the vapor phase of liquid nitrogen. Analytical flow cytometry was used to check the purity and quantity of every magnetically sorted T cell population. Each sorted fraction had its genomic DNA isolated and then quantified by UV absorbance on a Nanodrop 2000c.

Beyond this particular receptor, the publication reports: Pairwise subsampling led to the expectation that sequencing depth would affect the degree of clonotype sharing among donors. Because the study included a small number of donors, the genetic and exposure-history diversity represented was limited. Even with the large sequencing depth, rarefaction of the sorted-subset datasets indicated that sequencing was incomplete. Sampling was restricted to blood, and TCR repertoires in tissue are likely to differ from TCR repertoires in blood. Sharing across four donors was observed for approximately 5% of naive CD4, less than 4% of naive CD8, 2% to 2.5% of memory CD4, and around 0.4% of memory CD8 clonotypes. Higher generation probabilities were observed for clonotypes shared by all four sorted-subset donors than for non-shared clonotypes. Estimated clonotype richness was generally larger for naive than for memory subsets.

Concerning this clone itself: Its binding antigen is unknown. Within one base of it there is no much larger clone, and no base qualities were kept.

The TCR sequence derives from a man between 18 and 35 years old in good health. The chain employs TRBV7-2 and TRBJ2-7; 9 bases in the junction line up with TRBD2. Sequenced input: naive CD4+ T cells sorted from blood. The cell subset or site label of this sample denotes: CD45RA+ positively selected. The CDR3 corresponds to CASSPRTSGRTYEQYF. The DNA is TGTGCCAGCAGCCCTCGAACTAGCGGGCGAACCTACGAGCAGTACTTC.